This TCR beta chain originates from a study of blood T cell repertoires in COVID-19. At the level of the study: Whether acute or convalescent, the COVID-19 samples came from the United States, Italy and Spain. T cells, B-cell-depleted T cells, or PBMCs supplied cDNA or gDNA.

The CDR3 spans 13 residues. Trimming took 0 bases from V and 5 from J, leaving 6 bases between them. Per the original data handling: For nucleated cells, counts were estimated from reference gene primer amplification. Libraries were prepared by immunoSEQ multiplex PCR; TCRdb keeps only in-frame clonotypes and omits some of them. V and J calls and clone size follow that table, whereas D and trimming were derived from the DNA. The sample includes about 50,000 clones, less than 95% of them seen just once. The TCR was taken from a man aged 35-49 years with acute or convalescent COVID-19. The rearrangement links TRBV12-3 or TRBV12-4 to TRBJ2-3; D is possibly TRBD2 (5 bases). The sample taken for sequencing was peripheral blood. CDR3 loop: CASSLAGEDTQYF. CDR3 nucleotides: TGTGCCAGCAGTTTAGCGGGAGAAGATACGCAGTATTTT.